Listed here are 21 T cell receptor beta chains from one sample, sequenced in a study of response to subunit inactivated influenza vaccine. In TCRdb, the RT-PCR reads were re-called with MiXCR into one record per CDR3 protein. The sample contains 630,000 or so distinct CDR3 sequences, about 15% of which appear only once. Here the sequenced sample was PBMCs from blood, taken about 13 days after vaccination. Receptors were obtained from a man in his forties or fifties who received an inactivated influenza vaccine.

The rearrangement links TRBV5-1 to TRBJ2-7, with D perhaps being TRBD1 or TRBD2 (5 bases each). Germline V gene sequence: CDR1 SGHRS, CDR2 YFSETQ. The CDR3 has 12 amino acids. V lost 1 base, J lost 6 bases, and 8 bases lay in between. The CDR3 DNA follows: TGCGCCAGCAGCTTGATGGGGACCGAGCAGTACTTC. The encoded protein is CASSLMGTEQYF.

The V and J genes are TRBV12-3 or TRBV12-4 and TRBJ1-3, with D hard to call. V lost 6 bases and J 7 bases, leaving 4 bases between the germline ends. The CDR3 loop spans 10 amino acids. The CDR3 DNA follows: TGTGCCAGCAGCCGGAACACCATATATTTT. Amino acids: CASSRNTIYF.

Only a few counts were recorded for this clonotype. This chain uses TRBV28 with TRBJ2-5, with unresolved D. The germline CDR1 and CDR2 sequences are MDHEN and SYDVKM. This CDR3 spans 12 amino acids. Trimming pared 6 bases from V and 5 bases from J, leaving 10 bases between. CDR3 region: CASSKRWETQYF. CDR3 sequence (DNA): TGTGCCAGCAGCAAAAGGTGGGAGACCCAGTACTTC.

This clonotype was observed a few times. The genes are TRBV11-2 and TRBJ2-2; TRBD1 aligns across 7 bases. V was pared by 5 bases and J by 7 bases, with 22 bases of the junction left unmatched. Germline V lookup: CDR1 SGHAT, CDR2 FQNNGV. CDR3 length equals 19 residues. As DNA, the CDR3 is TGTGCCAGCAGCCAGGGACAGATTCTTCTTACACGGCGGATCGGGGAGCTGTTTTTT. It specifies CASSQGQILLTRRIGELFF. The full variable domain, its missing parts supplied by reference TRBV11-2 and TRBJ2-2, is EAGVAQSPRYKIIEKRQSVAFWCNPISGHATLYWYQQILGQGPKLLIQFQNNGVVDDSQLPKDRFSAERLKGVDSTLKIQPAKLEDSAVYLCASSQGQILLTRRIGELFFGEGSRLTVL.

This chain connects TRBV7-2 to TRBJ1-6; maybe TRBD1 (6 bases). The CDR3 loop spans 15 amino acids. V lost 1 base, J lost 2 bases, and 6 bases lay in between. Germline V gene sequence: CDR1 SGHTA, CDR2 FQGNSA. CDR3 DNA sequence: TGTGCCAGCAGCTTAGACAGGGCCTATAATTCACCCCTCCACTTT. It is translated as CASSLDRAYNSPLHF.

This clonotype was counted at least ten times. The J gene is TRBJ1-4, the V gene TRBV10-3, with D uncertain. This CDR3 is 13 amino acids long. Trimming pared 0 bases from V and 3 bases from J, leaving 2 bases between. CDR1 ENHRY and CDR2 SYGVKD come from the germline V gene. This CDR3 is CAISESANEKLFF. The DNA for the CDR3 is TGTGCCATCAGTGAGTCGGCTAATGAAAAACTGTTTTTT.

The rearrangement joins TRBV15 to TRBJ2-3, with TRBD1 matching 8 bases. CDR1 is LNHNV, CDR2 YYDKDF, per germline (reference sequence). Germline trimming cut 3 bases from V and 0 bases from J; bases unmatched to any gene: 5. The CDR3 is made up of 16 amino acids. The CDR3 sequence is CATSRDRVPSTDTQYF. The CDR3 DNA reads TGTGCCACCAGCAGGGACAGGGTTCCTAGCACAGATACGCAGTATTTT.

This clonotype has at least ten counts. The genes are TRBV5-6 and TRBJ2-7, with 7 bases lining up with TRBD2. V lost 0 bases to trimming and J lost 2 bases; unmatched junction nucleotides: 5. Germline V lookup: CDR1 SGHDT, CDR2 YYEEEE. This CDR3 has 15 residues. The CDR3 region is CASSLGLAETYEQYF. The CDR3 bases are TGTGCCAGCAGCTTGGGGCTAGCGGAGACCTACGAGCAGTACTTC.

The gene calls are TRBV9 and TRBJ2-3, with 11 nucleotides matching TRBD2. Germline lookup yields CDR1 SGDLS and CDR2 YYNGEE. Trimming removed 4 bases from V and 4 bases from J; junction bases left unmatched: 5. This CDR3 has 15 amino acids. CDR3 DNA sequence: TGTGCCAGCAGCTTAACTAGCGGGAGATCAGATACGCAGTATTTT. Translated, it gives CASSLTSGRSDTQYF.

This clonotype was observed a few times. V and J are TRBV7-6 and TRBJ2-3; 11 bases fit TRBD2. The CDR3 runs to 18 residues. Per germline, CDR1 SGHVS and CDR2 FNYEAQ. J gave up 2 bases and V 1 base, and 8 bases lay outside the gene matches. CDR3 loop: CASSLELAGEVITDTQYF. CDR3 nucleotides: TGTGCCAGCAGCTTAGAACTAGCGGGGGAGGTTATCACAGATACGCAGTATTTT.

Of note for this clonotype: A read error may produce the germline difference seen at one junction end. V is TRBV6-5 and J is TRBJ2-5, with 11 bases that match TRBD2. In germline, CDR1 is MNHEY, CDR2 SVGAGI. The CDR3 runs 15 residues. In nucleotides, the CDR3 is TGTGCCAGCAGTTACCTGGGACTAGCGGAAGAGACCCTGTACTTC. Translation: CASSYLGLAEETLYF.

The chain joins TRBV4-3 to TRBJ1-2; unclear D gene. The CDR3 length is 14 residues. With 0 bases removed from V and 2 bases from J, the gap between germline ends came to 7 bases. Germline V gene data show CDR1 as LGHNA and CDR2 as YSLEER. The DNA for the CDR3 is TGCGCCAGCAGCCAAGATAACGGAAACTATGGCTACACCTTC. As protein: CASSQDNGNYGYTF.

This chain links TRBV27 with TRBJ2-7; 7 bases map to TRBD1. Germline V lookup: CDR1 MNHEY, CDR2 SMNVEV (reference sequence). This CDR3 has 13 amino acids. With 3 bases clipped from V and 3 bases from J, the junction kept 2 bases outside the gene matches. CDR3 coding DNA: TGTGCCAGCAGTTTCGGGACAGACTACGAGCAGTACTTC. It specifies CASSFGTDYEQYF.

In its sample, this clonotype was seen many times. The CDR3 region is CASSQTGAYGYTF. The CDR3, as DNA: TGTGCCAGCAGCCAAACAGGGGCGTATGGCTACACCTTC. The rearrangement joins TRBV4-2 to TRBJ1-2, with 7 bases lining up with TRBD1. J lost 5 bases, V lost 2 bases, and 2 bases had no gene match. The CDR3 sequence is 13 residues long. CDR1 and CDR2 (germline): LGHNA, YNFKEQ.

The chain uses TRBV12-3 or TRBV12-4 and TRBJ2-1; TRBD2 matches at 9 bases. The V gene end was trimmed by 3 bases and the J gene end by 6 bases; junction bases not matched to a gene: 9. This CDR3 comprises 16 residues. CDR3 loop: CASSFPLAGLGNEQFF. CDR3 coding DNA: TGTGCCAGCAGTTTTCCCCTAGCGGGACTGGGCAATGAGCAGTTCTTC.

The CDR3 is CASSGQARVNTEAFF. CDR3 nucleotides: TGTGCCAGCAGCGGACAGGCGAGAGTGAACACTGAAGCTTTCTTT. The chain combines TRBV5-5 with TRBJ1-1; TRBD1 matches at 7 bases. The trim removed 4 bases at V and 0 bases at J, leaving 6 bases unmatched. This CDR3 region has 15 residues. Per germline, CDR1 SGHKS and CDR2 YYEKEE (reference sequence).

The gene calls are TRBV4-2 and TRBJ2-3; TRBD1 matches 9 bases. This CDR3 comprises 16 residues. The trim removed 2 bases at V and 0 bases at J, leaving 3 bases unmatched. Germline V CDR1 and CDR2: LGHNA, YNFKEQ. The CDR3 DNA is TGTGCCAGCAGCCAAACAGGGGGCTATAGCACAGATACGCAGTATTTT. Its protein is CASSQTGGYSTDTQYF.

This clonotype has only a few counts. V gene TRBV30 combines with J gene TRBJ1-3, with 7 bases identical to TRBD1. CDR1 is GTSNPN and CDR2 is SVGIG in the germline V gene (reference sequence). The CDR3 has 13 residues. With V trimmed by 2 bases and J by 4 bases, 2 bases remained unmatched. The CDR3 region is CAWSKDRGNTIYF. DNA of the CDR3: TGTGCCTGGAGTAAGGACAGGGGAAACACCATATATTTT.

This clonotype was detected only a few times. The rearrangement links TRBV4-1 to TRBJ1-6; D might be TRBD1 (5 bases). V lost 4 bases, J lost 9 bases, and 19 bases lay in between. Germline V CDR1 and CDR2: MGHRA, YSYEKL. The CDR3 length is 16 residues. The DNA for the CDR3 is TGCGCCAGCAGCCTACTGGGGGGTGATAATATTTCACCCCTCCACTTT. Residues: CASSLLGGDNISPLHF.

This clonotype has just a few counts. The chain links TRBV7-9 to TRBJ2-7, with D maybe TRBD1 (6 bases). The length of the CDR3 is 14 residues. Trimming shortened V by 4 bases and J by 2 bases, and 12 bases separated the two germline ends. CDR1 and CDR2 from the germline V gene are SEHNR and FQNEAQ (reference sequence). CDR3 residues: CASSSWTATYEQYF. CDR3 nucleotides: TGTGCCAGCAGCTCCTGGACAGCTACCTACGAGCAGTACTTC.

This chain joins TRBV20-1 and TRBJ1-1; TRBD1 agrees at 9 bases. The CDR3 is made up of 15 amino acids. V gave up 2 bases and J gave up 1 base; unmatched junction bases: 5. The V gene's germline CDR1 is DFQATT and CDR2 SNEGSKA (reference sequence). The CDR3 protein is CSARTGGSGNTEAFF. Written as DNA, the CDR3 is TGCAGTGCTAGAACAGGGGGCTCCGGGAACACTGAAGCTTTCTTT.